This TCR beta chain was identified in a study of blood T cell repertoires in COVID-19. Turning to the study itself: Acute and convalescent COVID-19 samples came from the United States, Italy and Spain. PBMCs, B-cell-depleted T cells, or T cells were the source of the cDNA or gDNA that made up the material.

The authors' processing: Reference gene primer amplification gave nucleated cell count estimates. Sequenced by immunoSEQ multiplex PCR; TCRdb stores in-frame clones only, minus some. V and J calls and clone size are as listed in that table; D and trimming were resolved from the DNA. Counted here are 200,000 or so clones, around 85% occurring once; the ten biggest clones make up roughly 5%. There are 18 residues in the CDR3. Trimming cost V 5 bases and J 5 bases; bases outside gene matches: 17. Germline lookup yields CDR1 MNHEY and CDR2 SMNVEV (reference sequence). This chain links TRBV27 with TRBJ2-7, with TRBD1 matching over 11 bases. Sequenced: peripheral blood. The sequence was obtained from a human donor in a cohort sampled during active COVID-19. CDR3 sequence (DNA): TGTGCCAGCAGTCGCCGCGGAGGCGCTGGACAGGGGGCCAACGAGCAGTACTTC. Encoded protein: CASSRRGGAGQGANEQYF.